The following is a T cell receptor (beta chain) sequence with its context. This clone's antigen is unknown. Base qualities are not recorded, but no much larger clone differs from it by a single base. Looking up the germline V gene (reference sequence) yields CDR1 DFQATT and CDR2 SNEGSKA. Trimming takes 5 bases from V and 3 bases from J, and the germline ends sit 8 bases apart. The CDR3, cysteine through phenylalanine, is 12 amino acids long. The retained sequence is limited to the CDR3, 36 bases, with the frame set at the first base. These data come from a study of regulatory and conventional T cells in breast cancer (dated by TCRdb to 2014 to 2015). Receptor libraries were prepared by PCR. TCRdb names Illumina MiSeq as the instrument used. In TCRdb, the public reads were trimmed at Q25 with fastp and aligned with MiXCR, with productive beta chains retained. For every CDR3 protein sequence, its rows merge into one entry that carries the most common genes and DNA. For this sample there are roughly 15,000 distinct CDR3 sequences; 32% appear just once. Of the sample, roughly 1.7% falls within the top ten clones.

The rearrangement joined TRBV20-1 to TRBJ1-3, with the D gene not clear enough to name. This TCR was recovered from a female donor in good health. The sequenced sample consisted of conventional T cells from blood. The sequence in DNA is TGCAGTGCTCGTGCAGATGGAAACACCATATATTTT. This gives the protein CSARADGNTIYF.